The T cell receptor (beta chain) described here comes from a study of OX40 agonist ivuxolimab in advanced cancers. Study at large: Every patient in dose escalation had hepatocellular carcinoma, melanoma, renal cell or head and neck cancer. Study results and caveats: Some patients without response likewise showed low normalized clonal expansion. Fewer expanded clones were found on average in CD4+ than in CD8+ T cells. Researchers did not determine the expanded peripheral T cells' antigen specificity.

Produced via immunoSEQ multiplex PCR; TCRdb's table is partial and in-frame only. This table has around 72,000 clones, roughly four fifths appearing once. The CDR3 has 13 amino acids. The germline gives CDR1 SGHKS, CDR2 YYEKEE (reference sequence). V gave up 3 bases and J gave up 8 bases; unmatched junction bases: 0. Worth noting for this clone: What it recognizes is unknown.

V usage is TRBV5-5 and J usage is TRBJ1-6; TRBD1 matches 9 bases. This specimen consisted of CD4+ or CD8+ T cells sorted from blood, obtained in a trial of the OX40 agonist ivuxolimab. This TCR came from an adult with an advanced solid tumor such as melanoma, head and neck, liver or kidney cancer. The CDR3 nucleotides are TGTGCCAGCAGCTGGACAGGGGATTCACCCCTCCACTTT. This sequence encodes CASSWTGDSPLHF.